What follows describes a single TCR beta chain. In every patient, relapse followed autologous stem cell transplantation, while exposure to brentuximab vedotin differed. The data were produced by immunoSEQ multiplex PCR, yet TCRdb's version contains in-frame clones alone and is incomplete. The sample includes about 43,000 clones, approximately 70% of them seen just once. This record belongs to a study of PD-1 blockade in classical Hodgkin lymphoma. On the study more broadly: Nivolumab 3 mg/kg was given intravenously every 2 weeks.

The TCR sequence derives from a human donor with classical Hodgkin lymphoma. The specimen comprised peripheral blood mononuclear cells (PBMCs), sampled before the second cycle of nivolumab.

The CDR3 coding sequence is TGTGCCAGCAGTTCGATTTTGTGGGGGACAGGGGAGGACTATGGCTACACCTTC. This gives the protein CASSSILWGTGEDYGYTF. The chain recombines TRBV27 with TRBJ1-2; 10 bases line up with TRBD1. Germline V gene sequence: CDR1 MNHEY, CDR2 SMNVEV (reference sequence). The CDR3 covers 18 residues. V lost 4 bases and J lost 3; bases outside the gene matches: 14.